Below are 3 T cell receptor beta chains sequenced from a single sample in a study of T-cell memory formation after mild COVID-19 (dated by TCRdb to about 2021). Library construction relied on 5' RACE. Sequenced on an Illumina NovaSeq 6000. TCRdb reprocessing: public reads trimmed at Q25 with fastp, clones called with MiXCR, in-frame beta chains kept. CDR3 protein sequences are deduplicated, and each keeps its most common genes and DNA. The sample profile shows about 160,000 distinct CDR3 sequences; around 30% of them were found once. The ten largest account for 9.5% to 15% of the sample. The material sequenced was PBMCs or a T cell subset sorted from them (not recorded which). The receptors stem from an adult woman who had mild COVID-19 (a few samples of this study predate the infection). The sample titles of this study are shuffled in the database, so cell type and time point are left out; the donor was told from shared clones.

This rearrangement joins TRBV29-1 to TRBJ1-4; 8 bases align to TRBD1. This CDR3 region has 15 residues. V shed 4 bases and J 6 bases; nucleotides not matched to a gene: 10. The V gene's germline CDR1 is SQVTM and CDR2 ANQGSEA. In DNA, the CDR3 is TGCAGCGTTGTTTTCCACGGACAGGGTCATGAAAAACTGTTTTTT. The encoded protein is CSVVFHGQGHEKLFF.

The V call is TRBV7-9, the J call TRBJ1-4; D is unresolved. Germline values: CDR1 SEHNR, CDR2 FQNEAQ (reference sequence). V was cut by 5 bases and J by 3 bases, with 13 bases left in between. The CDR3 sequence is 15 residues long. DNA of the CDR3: TGTGCCAGCAGCAGGGAGAGACGGGCTAATGAAAAACTGTTTTTT. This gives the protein CASSRERRANEKLFF.

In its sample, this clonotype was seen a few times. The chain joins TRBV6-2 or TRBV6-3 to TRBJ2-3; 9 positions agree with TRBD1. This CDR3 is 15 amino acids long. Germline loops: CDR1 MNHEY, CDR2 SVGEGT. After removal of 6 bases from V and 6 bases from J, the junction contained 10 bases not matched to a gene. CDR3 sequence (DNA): TGTGCCAGCAGCCAGTTCGGGACAGGGTCGGATACGCAGTATTTT. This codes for CASSQFGTGSDTQYF.